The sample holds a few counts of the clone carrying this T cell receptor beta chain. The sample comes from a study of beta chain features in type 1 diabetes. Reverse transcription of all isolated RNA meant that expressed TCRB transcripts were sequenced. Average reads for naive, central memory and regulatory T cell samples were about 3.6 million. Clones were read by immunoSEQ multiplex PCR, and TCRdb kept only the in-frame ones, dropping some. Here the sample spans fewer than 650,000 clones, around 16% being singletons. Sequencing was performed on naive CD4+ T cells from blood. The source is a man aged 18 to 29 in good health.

DNA of the CDR3: TGTGCCAGCAGTAAGGGACAGGGGGCTGCCTACGAGCAGTACTTC. As protein: CASSKGQGAAYEQYF. The chain has TRBV6-1 and TRBJ2-7, with TRBD1 matching over 12 bases. Germline V gene sequence: CDR1 MNHNS, CDR2 SASEGT. CDR3 length: 15 residues. Trimming took 5 bases from V and 2 from J; bases not matched to a gene: 4.